Following are 2 T cell receptor beta chains from one sample sequenced in a study of regulatory T cells in long-lasting Graves disease. Investigators prepared the TCR beta libraries by applying iRepertoire HTBI primers and Arm-PCR of CDR3 regions. TCRdb analysed the multiplex PCR reads with MiXCR anew, one entry per CDR3 protein. The sample has 650,000 to 700,000 distinct CDR3 sequences; approximately 31% are singletons. Time point in this sample: persistent/refractory GD, antithyroid drugs over 5 years with positive TRAb. Scientists built the TCR library using RNA that was extracted from PBMCs. The source was peripheral blood mononuclear cells (PBMCs), collected when the disease was refractory, from a patient treated with antithyroid drugs. The receptors derive from a female donor with Graves disease.

V is TRBV2 and J is TRBJ2-1, with 14 bases fitting TRBD2. V dropped 7 bases and J dropped 10; count of bases not matched to a gene: 6. This CDR3 comprises 14 residues. In germline, CDR1 is SNHLY, CDR2 FYNNEI. The DNA for the CDR3 is TGTGCCAGCACGAGACTAGCGGGAGGGCGGGAGCAGTTCTTC. Translating it yields CASTRLAGGREQFF.

This clonotype was seen at least ten times. V is TRBV6-1 and J is TRBJ2-7, with a tentative D call TRBD1 (7 bases). The CDR3 runs to 14 residues. Germline V gives CDR1 MNHNS, CDR2 SASEGT. Trimming pared 2 bases from V and 6 bases from J, leaving 14 bases between. The CDR3 DNA follows: TGTGCCAGCAGTGAATACAGGGGAGGCGGCGAGCAGTACTTC. Protein product: CASSEYRGGGEQYF.